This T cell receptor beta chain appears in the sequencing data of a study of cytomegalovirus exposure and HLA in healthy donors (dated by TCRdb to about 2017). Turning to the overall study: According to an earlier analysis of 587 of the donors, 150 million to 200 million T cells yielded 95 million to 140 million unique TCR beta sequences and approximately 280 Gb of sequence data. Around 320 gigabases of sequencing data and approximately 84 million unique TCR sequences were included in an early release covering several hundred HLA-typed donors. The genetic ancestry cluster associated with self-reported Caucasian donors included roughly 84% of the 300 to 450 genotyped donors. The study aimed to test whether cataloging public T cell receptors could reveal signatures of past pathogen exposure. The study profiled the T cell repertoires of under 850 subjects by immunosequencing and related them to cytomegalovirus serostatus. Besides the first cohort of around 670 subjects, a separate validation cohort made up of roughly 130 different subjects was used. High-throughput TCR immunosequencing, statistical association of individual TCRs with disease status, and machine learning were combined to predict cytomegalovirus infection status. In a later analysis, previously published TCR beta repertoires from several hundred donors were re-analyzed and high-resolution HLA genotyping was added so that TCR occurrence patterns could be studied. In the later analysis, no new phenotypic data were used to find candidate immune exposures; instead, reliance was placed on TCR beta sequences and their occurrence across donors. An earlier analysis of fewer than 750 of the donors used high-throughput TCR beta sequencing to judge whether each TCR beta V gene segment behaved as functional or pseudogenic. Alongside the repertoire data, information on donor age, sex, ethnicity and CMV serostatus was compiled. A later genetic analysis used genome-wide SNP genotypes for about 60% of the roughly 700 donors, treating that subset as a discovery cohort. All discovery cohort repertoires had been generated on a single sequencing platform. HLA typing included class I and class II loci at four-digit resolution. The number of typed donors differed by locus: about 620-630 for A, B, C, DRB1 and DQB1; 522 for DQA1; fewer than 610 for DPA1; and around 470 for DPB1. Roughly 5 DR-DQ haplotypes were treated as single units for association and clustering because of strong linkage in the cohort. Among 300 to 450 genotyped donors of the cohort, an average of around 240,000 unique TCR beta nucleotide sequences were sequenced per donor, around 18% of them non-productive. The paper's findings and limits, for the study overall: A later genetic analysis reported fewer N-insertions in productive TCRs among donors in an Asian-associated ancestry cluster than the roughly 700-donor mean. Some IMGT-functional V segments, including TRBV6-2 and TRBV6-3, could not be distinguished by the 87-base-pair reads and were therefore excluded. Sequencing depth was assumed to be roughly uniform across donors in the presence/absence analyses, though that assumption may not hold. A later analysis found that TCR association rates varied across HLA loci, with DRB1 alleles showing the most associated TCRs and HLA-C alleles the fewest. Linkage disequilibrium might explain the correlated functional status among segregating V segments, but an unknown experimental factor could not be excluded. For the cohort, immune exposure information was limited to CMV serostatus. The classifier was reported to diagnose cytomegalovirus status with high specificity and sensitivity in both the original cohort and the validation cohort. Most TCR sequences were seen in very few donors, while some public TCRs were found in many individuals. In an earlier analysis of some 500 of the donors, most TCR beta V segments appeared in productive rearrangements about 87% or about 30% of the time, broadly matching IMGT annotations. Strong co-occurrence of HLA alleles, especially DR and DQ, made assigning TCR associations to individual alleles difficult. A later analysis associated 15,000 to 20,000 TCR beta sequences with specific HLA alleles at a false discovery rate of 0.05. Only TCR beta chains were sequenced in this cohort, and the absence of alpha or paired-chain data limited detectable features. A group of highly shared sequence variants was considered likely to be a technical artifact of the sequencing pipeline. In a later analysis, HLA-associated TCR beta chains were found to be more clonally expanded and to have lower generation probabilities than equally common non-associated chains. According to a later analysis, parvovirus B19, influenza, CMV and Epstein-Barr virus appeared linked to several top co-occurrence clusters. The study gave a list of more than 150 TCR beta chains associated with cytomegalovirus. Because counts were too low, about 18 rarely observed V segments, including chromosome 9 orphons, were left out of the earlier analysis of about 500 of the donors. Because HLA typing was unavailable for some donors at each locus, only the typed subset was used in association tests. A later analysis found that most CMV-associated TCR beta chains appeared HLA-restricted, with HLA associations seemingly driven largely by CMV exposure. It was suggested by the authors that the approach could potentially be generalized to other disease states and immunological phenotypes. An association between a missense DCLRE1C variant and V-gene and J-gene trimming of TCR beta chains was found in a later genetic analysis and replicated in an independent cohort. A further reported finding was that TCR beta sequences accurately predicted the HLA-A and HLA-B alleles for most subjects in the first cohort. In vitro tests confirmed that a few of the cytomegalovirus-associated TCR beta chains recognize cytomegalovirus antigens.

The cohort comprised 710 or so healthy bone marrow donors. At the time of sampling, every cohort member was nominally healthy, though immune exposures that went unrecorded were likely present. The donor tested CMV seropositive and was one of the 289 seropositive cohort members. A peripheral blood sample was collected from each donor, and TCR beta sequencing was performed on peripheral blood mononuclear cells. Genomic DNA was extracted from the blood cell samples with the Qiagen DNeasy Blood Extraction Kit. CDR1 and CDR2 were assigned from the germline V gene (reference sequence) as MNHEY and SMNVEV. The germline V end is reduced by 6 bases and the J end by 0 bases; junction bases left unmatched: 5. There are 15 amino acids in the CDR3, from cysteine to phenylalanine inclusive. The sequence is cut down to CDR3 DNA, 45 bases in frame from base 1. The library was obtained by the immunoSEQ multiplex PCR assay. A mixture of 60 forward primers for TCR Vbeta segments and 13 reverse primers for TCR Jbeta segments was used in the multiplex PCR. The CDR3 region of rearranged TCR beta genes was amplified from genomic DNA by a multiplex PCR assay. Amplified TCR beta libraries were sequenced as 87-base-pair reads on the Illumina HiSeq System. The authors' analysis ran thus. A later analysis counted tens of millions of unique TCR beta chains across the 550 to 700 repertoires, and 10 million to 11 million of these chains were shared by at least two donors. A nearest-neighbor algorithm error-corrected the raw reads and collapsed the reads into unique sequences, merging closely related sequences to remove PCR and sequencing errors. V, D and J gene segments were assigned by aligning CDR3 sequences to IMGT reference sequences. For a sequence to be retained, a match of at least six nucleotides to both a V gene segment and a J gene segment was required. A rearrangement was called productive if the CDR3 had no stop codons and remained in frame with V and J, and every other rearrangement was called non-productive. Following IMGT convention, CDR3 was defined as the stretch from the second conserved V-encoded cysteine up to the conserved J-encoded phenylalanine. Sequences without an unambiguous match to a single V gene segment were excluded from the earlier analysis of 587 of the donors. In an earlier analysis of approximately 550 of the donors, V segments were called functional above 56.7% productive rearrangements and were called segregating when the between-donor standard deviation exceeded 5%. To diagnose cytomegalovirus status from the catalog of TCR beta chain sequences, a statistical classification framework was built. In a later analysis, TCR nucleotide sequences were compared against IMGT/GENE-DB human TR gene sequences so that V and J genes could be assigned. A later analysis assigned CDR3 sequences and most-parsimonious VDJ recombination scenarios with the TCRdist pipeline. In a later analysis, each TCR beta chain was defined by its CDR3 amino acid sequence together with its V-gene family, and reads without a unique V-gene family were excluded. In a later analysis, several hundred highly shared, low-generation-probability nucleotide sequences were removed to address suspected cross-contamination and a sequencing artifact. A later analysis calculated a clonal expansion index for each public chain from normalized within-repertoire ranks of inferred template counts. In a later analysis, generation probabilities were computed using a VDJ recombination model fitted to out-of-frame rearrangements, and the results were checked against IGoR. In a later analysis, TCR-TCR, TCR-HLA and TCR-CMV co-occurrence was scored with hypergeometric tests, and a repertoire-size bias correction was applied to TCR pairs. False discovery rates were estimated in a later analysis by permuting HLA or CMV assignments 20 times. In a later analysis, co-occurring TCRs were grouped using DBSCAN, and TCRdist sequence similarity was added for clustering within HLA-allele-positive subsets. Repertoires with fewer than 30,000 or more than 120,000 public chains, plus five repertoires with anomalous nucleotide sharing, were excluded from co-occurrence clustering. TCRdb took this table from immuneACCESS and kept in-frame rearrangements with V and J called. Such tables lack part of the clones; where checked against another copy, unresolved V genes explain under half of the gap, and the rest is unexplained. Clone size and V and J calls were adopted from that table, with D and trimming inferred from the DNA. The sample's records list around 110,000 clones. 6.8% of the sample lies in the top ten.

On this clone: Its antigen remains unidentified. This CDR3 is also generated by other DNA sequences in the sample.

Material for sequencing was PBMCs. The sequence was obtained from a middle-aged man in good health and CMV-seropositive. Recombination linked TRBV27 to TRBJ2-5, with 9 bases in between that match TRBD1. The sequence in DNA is TGTGCCAGCAGCCCCGGGACAGGGAACCAAGAGACCCAGTACTTC. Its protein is CASSPGTGNQETQYF.